These 28 T cell receptor beta chains originate from one sample sequenced in a study of shared clonotypes between healthy human individuals. Sequencing used immunoSEQ multiplex PCR; TCRdb keeps in-frame clones, though not all of them. The profile covers approximately 2.3 million clones, with more than 85% appearing a single time and about 0.39% taken by the ten largest. The source material was naive CD4+ T cells from PBMCs. The subset denotes: CD45RA+ positively selected. The source is a man between 18 and 29 years old in good health. Some clones in this sample may be carry-over from other donors' samples.

This chain uses TRBV6-5 with TRBJ2-1; 11 nucleotides line up with TRBD1. CDR1 and CDR2 from the germline V gene are MNHEY and SVGAGI. V shed 1 base, J shed 6 bases, and the junction held 5 bases outside the gene matches. The length of the CDR3 is 16 residues. CDR3 DNA sequence: TGTGCCAGCAGTTACTTACCGGGACAGGGGGGCAATGAGCAGTTCTTC. This translates into CASSYLPGQGGNEQFF.

This clone has just one count. DNA for the CDR3: TGTGCCAGCAGCCCCGACAGGGGGCGTTTGTATGAGCAGTTCTTC. Translating gives CASSPDRGRLYEQFF. The V call is TRBV5-6, the J call TRBJ2-1; 10 positions agree with TRBD1. The CDR3 totals 15 residues. V dropped 4 bases and J dropped 8; count of bases not matched to a gene: 9. Germline V gene lookup returns CDR1 SGHDT and CDR2 YYEEEE.

CDR3 sequence reads: CASGTSGPTGELFF. CDR3 sequence (DNA): TGCGCCAGCGGAACTAGCGGGCCTACCGGGGAGCTGTTTTTT. The V call is TRBV5-1, the J call TRBJ2-2; TRBD2 matches 9 bases. The V and J ends lost 7 bases and 5 bases, in that order; junction bases with no gene match: 6. Germline CDR1 SGHRS, CDR2 YFSETQ. This CDR3 spans 14 amino acids. The full variable domain, completed using reference TRBV5-1 and TRBJ2-2, is KAGVTQTPRYLIKTRGQQVTLSCSPISGHRSVSWYQQTPGQGLQFLFEYFSETQRNKGNFPGRFSGRQFSNSRSEMNVSTLELGDSALYLCASGTSGPTGELFFGEGSRLTVL.

This clone is a singleton in its sample. V is TRBV7-2 and J is TRBJ1-5; D is possibly TRBD1 (5 bases). Germline V lookup: CDR1 SGHTA, CDR2 FQGNSA. The CDR3 covers 13 residues. Deletions cut 5 bases from V and 9 bases from J, with 14 bases between. The CDR3 DNA reads as TGTGCCAGCAGCCAGAAGTTGGGGGGGCCCCAGCATTTT. This sequence encodes CASSQKLGGPQHF.

The V gene is TRBV28, the J gene TRBJ1-4; D ambiguous. V shed 6 bases and J shed 5 bases, with 13 bases lying between them. This CDR3 region has 14 residues. In germline, CDR1 is MDHEN, CDR2 SYDVKM. The CDR3 here is CASSPPGGNEKLFF. CDR3 DNA sequence: TGTGCCAGCAGCCCCCCGGGTGGAAATGAAAAACTGTTTTTT.

This sequence joins TRBV28 and TRBJ1-5; possible D gene TRBD1, 5 bases. V dropped 2 bases and J dropped 5 bases, with 10 bases sitting between them. Germline V CDR1 and CDR2: MDHEN, SYDVKM. CDR3 size: 14 residues. In DNA, the CDR3 is TGTGCCAGCAGTTTAATTGGGGGGGATCAGCCCCAGCATTTT. Encoded protein: CASSLIGGDQPQHF. The full variable domain, in which reference TRBV28 and TRBJ1-5 provide the parts outside the CDR3, is DVKVTQSSRYLVKRTGEKVFLECVQDMDHENMFWYRQDPGLGLRLIYFSYDVKMKEKGDIPEGYSVSREKKERFSLILESASTNQTSMYLCASSLIGGDQPQHFGDGTRLSIL.

Only a few counts were recorded for this clone. The chain carries TRBV7-9 and TRBJ1-1, with D unresolved. The CDR3 consists of 14 residues. The germline V gene encodes CDR1 SEHNR and CDR2 FQNEAQ (reference sequence). Trimming removed 1 base from V and 1 base from J, with 7 bases in between. The CDR3 sequence is CASSLVIGNTEAFF. In DNA, the CDR3 is TGTGCCAGCAGCTTAGTAATAGGGAACACTGAAGCTTTCTTT.

This clone appeared a single time. V gene TRBV5-1 combines with J gene TRBJ2-3; no clear D. V was trimmed by 4 bases and J by 0 bases, leaving 9 bases between them. This CDR3 is 14 amino acids long. CDR1 is SGHRS and CDR2 is YFSETQ in the germline V gene. The chain's CDR3 is CASSQDTSTDTQYF. Here the CDR3 DNA reads TGCGCCAGCAGCCAGGATACTAGCACAGATACGCAGTATTTT.

Here the CDR3 reads CSVHGGGGSYNEQFF. CDR3 nucleotides: TGCAGCGTTCACGGAGGCGGGGGGTCCTACAATGAGCAGTTCTTC. The chain is built from TRBV29-1 and TRBJ2-1; 8 nucleotides align to TRBD2. Germline trimming cut 5 bases from V and 1 base from J; bases unmatched to any gene: 7. The CDR3 spans 15 residues. Germline loops: CDR1 SQVTM, CDR2 ANQGSEA.

The J gene is TRBJ2-2, the V gene TRBV19; D possibly corresponds to TRBD1 (6 bases). The CDR3 is made up of 14 amino acids. CDR1 LNHDA and CDR2 SQIVND come from the germline V gene (reference sequence). V dropped 3 bases and J dropped 5 bases, with 10 bases sitting between them. CDR3: CASSIKTGTGELFF. The CDR3 DNA reads as TGTGCCAGTAGTATCAAAACAGGGACCGGGGAGCTGTTTTTT.

The chain combines TRBV4-2 with TRBJ1-2; possibly TRBD1 for D (6 bases). CDR3 size: 15 residues. Trimming removed 0 bases at V and 4 bases at J, with 12 bases between. CDR1 is LGHNA, CDR2 YNFKEQ, per germline. CDR3: CASSQDLGQPYGYTF. The CDR3 DNA reads as TGTGCCAGCAGCCAAGACTTAGGACAGCCCTATGGCTACACCTTC.

The V gene is TRBV7-9, the J gene TRBJ1-4; possibly TRBD1 for D (5 bases). CDR3 length: 14 residues. V lost 5 bases and J 2 bases, leaving 9 bases between the germline ends. The V gene's germline CDR1 is SEHNR and CDR2 FQNEAQ (reference sequence). The CDR3 DNA follows: TGTGCCAGCAGCCAGGGACCGACTAATGAAAAACTGTTTTTT. This gives the protein CASSQGPTNEKLFF.

Notes on this clone: This same CDR3 is encoded by further DNA sequences in the sample. The chain combines TRBV18 with TRBJ2-2; D unresolved. The V and J ends lost 6 bases and 2 bases respectively, with 13 bases between them. The CDR3 consists of 15 residues. Germline V gene lookup returns CDR1 KGHSH and CDR2 LQKENI. CDR3: CASSPAGPNTGELFF. The DNA of the CDR3 is TGTGCCAGCTCTCCGGCCGGACCCAACACCGGGGAGCTGTTTTTT.

The CDR3 region has the DNA TGTGCCAGCAGCGTAGGGAGTGGTCCAAGGAGCCAGTACTTC. Amino acids: CASSVGSGPRSQYF. The genes are TRBV9 and TRBJ2-5, with D hard to call. The germline gives CDR1 SGDLS, CDR2 YYNGEE. The CDR3 has 14 residues. V lost 0 bases, J lost 10 bases, and 16 bases lay in between.

The V gene is TRBV4-1, the J gene TRBJ1-3; 9 bases match TRBD1. The CDR3 has 21 amino acids. The germline CDR1 and CDR2 sequences are MGHRA and YSYEKL. J lost 2 bases, V lost 2 bases, and 19 bases had no gene match. The CDR3 region is CASSQRPPGQGRAEPGNTIYF. CDR3 nucleotides: TGCGCCAGCAGCCAACGACCCCCGGGACAGGGCAGGGCGGAACCTGGAAACACCATATATTTT.

The gene calls are TRBV7-2 and TRBJ1-4; D is perhaps TRBD1 (6 bases). The V gene lost 4 bases and the J gene lost 7 bases, with 16 bases spanning the gap. Looked up from germline, CDR1 is SGHTA and CDR2 is FQGNSA. CDR3 length: 15 amino acids. CDR3 bases: TGTGCCAGCAGCTATTACACGGGGGGCAGTGAAAAACTGTTTTTT. Translated, it gives CASSYYTGGSEKLFF.

The rearrangement uses TRBV7-9 and TRBJ2-2; 7 nucleotides match TRBD1. This CDR3 spans 14 amino acids. Germline loops: CDR1 SEHNR, CDR2 FQNEAQ (reference sequence). V trimming: 5 bases; J trimming: 1 base; junction bases outside the gene matches: 1. CDR3 residues: CASSGDRNTGELFF. CDR3 nucleotide sequence: TGTGCCAGCAGCGGGGACAGGAACACCGGGGAGCTGTTTTTT.

V is TRBV7-9 and J is TRBJ2-1; 7 nucleotides line up with TRBD2. V lost 5 bases, J lost 9 bases, and 13 bases stayed unmatched. The V gene's germline CDR1 is SEHNR and CDR2 FQNEAQ (reference sequence). This CDR3 is 15 amino acids long. The CDR3 sequence is CASSPRTSEATEQFF. The CDR3 region has the DNA TGTGCCAGCAGCCCCCGAACTAGCGAGGCCACTGAGCAGTTCTTC. Looking up the rest from reference TRBV7-9 and TRBJ2-1 gives the full variable domain: DTGVSQNPRHKITKRGQNVTFRCDPISEHNRLYWYRQTLGQGPEFLTYFQNEAQLEKSRLLSDRFSAERPKGSFSTLEIQRTEQGDSAMYLCASSPRTSEATEQFFGPGTRLTVL.

This clone occurred once. V is TRBV6-5 and J is TRBJ2-7; D is ambiguous. The CDR3 has 13 amino acids. Looked up from germline, CDR1 is MNHEY and CDR2 is SVGAGI. V was clipped by 6 bases and J by 2 bases, with 11 bases between them. The CDR3 sequence: CASSPGDTYEQYF. Here the CDR3 DNA reads TGTGCCAGCAGCCCAGGAGATACCTACGAGCAGTACTTC.

The CDR3 sequence: CASSYTGKGLYGYTF. The CDR3 DNA reads as TGTGCCAGCAGTTACACCGGAAAGGGGCTCTATGGCTACACCTTC. The rearrangement links TRBV6-5 to TRBJ1-2, with D perhaps TRBD1 (5 bases). Germline V gene lookup returns CDR1 MNHEY and CDR2 SVGAGI. The germline V and J ends were trimmed by 2 bases and 4 bases, with 14 bases remaining between them. CDR3 length equals 15 residues.

V usage is TRBV28 and J usage is TRBJ1-2, with D uncertain. This CDR3 has 15 residues. Germline assignment: CDR1 MDHEN and CDR2 SYDVKM. V was pared by 2 bases and J by 2 bases, with 12 bases between. The CDR3 here is CASSLLPGKNYGYTF. The CDR3 region has the DNA TGTGCCAGCAGTTTACTCCCCGGGAAAAACTATGGCTACACCTTC.

V gene TRBV7-2 combines with J gene TRBJ2-7; 11 bases fit TRBD2. This CDR3 contains 16 residues. V was pared by 7 bases and J by 6 bases, with 14 bases of the junction left unmatched. In germline, CDR1 is SGHTA, CDR2 FQGNSA. The CDR3 nucleotides read TGTGCCAGCATTCTAGCGGGGGGACTTGCTTCCGGCGAGCAGTACTTC. This encodes CASILAGGLASGEQYF.

The chain joins TRBV11-2 to TRBJ1-1; D is ambiguous. This CDR3 has 16 residues. Trimming shortened V by 7 bases and J by 1 base, and 19 bases separated the two germline ends. Germline CDR1 and CDR2: SGHAT and FQNNGV. The DNA of the CDR3 is TGTGCCAGCATCCAAAAGCCCCTCTCAGGGAACACTGAAGCTTTCTTT. This codes for CASIQKPLSGNTEAFF. The variable domain in full, with the rest retrieved from reference TRBV11-2 and TRBJ1-1, is EAGVAQSPRYKIIEKRQSVAFWCNPISGHATLYWYQQILGQGPKLLIQFQNNGVVDDSQLPKDRFSAERLKGVDSTLKIQPAKLEDSAVYLCASIQKPLSGNTEAFFGQGTRLTVV.

This sequence joins TRBV30 and TRBJ2-1, with D perhaps matching TRBD2 (6 bases). V was trimmed by 0 bases and J by 4 bases, leaving 10 bases between them. The CDR3 has 14 amino acids. The V gene's germline CDR1 is GTSNPN and CDR2 SVGIG (reference sequence). The CDR3 coding sequence is TGTGCCTGGAGTGTGTTAGCGGCTTACAATGAGCAGTTCTTC. As protein: CAWSVLAAYNEQFF.

The CDR3 spells CASSPSTGADTQYF. For the CDR3, the DNA is TGTGCCAGCTCACCTTCTACCGGGGCAGATACGCAGTATTTT. The chain employs TRBV18 and TRBJ2-3, with D possibly matching TRBD2 (5 bases). This CDR3 is built from 14 residues. Trimming cost V 3 bases and J 4 bases, with 11 bases left between them. Germline CDR1 and CDR2: KGHSH and LQKENI.

The genes are TRBV27 and TRBJ2-7; TRBD2 matches at 13 bases. V was pared by 0 bases and J by 3 bases, with 17 bases of the junction left unmatched. The V gene's germline CDR1 is MNHEY and CDR2 SMNVEV (reference sequence). CDR3 length equals 21 residues. CDR3 in amino acids: CASSLSLRNTSGRVVSYEQYF. CDR3 in DNA: TGTGCCAGCAGTTTATCCTTACGAAATACTAGCGGGAGGGTAGTGAGCTACGAGCAGTACTTC.

The chain has TRBV19 and TRBJ2-3; D is perhaps TRBD1 or TRBD2 (5 bases each). Germline CDR1 reads LNHDA; CDR2 reads SQIVND (reference sequence). The CDR3 contains 14 residues. Trimming took 5 bases from V and 5 from J, leaving 14 bases between them. The CDR3 here is CASSRDGPGDTQYF. In nucleotides, the CDR3 is TGTGCCAGTAGTCGGGACGGCCCGGGAGATACGCAGTATTTT.

This clone has only one observation. The chain's CDR3 is CASSSPGQGSEQYF. The CDR3 DNA is TGTGCCAGCAGCTCCCCGGGACAGGGAAGCGAGCAGTACTTC. The V call is TRBV7-9, the J call TRBJ2-7; 9 bases fit TRBD1. CDR3 size: 14 residues. Trimming removed 4 bases from V and 6 bases from J; junction bases left unmatched: 7. CDR1 SEHNR and CDR2 FQNEAQ come from the germline V gene (reference sequence).